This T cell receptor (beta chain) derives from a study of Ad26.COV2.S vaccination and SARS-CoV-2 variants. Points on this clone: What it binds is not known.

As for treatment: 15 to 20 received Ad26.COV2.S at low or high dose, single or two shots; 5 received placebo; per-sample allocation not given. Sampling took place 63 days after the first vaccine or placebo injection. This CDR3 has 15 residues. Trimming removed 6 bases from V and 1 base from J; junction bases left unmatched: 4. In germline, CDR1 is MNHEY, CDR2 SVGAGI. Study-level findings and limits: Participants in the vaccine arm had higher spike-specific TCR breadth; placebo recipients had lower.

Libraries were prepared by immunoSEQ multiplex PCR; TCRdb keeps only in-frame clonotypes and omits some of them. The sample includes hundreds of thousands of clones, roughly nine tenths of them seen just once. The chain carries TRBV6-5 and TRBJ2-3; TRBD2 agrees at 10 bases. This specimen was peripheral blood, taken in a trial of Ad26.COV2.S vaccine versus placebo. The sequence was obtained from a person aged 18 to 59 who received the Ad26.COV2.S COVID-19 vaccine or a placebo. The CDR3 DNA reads TGTGCCAGCAGATTTCTAGCGGGGGGCACAGATACGCAGTATTTT. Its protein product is CASRFLAGGTDTQYF.